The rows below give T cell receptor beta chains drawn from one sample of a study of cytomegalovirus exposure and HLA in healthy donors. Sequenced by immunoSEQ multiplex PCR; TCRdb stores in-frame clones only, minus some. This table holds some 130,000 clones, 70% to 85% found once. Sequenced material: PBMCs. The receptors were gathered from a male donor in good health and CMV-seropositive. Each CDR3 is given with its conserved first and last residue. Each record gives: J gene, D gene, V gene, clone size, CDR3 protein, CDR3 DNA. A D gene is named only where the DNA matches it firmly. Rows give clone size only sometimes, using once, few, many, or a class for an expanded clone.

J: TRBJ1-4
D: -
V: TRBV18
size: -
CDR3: CASSRDMNEKLFF
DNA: TGTGCCAGCTCACGAGACATGAACGAAAAACTGTTTTTT

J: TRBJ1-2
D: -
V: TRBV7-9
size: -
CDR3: CASSTSPDRGYTF
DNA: TGTGCCAGCAGCACATCCCCCGACAGAGGCTACACCTTC

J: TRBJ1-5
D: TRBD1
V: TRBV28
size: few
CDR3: CASSYGTGGAQPQHF
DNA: TGTGCCAGCAGTTACGGGACAGGGGGTGCTCAGCCCCAGCATTTT

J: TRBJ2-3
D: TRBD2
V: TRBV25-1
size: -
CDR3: CASSDPVAGVSTDTQYF
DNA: TGTGCCAGCAGTGATCCAGTAGCGGGGGTTAGCACAGATACGCAGTATTTT

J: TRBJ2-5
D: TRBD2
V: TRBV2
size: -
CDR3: CASPRLALQETQYF
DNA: TGTGCCAGCCCCAGACTAGCCCTGCAAGAGACCCAGTACTTC

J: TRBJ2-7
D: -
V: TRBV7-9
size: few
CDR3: CASSFGLGGYEQYF
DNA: TGTGCCAGCAGCTTCGGTCTCGGGGGCTACGAGCAGTACTTC

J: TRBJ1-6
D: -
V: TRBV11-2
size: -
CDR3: CASSLVSLSSYNSPLHF
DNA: TGTGCCAGCAGCTTAGTCTCCCTTAGCTCCTATAATTCACCCCTCCACTTT

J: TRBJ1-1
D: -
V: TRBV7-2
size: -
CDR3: CASSRKGGGNTEAFF
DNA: TGTGCCAGCAGCCGTAAGGGCGGGGGGAACACTGAAGCTTTCTTT

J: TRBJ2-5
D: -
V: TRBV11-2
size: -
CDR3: CASSHGQIQETQYF
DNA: TGTGCCAGCAGCCATGGACAGATACAAGAGACCCAGTACTTC

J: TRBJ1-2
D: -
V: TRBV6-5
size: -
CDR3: CASSYLGASGYTF
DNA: TGTGCCAGCAGTTACTTAGGGGCGAGCGGCTACACCTTC

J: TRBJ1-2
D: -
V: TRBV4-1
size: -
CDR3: CASSQAQGNYGYTF
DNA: TGCGCCAGCAGCCAGGCACAGGGTAACTATGGCTACACCTTC

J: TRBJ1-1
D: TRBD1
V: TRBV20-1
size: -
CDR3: CSAPGGTEAFF
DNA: TGCAGTGCCCCAGGGGGCACTGAAGCTTTCTTT

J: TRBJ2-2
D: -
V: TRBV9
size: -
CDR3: CASSVVPDSGTGELFF
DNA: TGTGCCAGCAGCGTAGTTCCGGACTCGGGCACCGGGGAGCTGTTTTTT

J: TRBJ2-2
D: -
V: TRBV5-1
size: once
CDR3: CASGRRGATGELFF
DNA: TGCGCCAGCGGCCGACGGGGGGCGACCGGGGAGCTGTTTTTT

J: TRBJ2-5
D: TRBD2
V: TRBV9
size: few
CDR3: CASSVGLRGVQETQYF
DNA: TGTGCCAGCAGCGTAGGTCTTCGGGGGGTTCAAGAGACCCAGTACTTC

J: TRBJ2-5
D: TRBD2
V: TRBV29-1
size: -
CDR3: CSVEGLAGGETQYF
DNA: TGCAGCGTTGAAGGTCTAGCGGGTGGAGAGACCCAGTACTTC

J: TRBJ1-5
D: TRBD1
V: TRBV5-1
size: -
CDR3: CASSLAGTGGQPQHF
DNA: TGCGCCAGCAGCTTGGCTGGGACAGGGGGTCAGCCCCAGCATTTT

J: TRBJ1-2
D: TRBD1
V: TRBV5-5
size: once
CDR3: CASSLGQGVTIGYTF
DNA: TGTGCCAGCAGCTTGGGACAGGGAGTTACTATTGGCTACACCTTC

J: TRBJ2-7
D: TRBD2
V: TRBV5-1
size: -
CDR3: CASSLGLANYEQYF
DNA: TGCGCCAGCAGCCTGGGACTAGCGAACTACGAGCAGTACTTC

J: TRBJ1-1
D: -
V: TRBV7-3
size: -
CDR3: CASSPAGVNTEAFF
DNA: TGTGCCAGCAGCCCCGCGGGGGTTAACACTGAAGCTTTCTTT

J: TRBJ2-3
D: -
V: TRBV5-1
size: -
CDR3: CASSSRTPSTDTQYF
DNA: TGCGCCAGCAGCTCCCGGACTCCTAGCACAGATACGCAGTATTTT

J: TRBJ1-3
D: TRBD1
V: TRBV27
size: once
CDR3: CASSFGQGPSFGNTIYF
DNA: TGTGCCAGCAGTTTCGGACAGGGGCCCTCCTTTGGAAACACCATATATTTT

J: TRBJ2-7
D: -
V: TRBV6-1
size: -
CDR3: CASSEERSRVYEQYF
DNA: TGTGCCAGCAGTGAGGAAAGGTCCAGGGTCTACGAGCAGTACTTC

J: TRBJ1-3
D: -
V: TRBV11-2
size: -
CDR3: CASSLDGSGNTIYF
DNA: TGTGCCAGCAGCTTAGACGGCTCTGGAAACACCATATATTTT

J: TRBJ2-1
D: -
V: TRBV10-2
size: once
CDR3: CASSQPGHYYNEQFF
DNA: TGCGCCAGCAGTCAACCGGGACACTACTACAATGAGCAGTTCTTC

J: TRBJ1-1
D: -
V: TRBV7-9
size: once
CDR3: CASSSDTLVTEAFF
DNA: TGTGCCAGCAGCTCGGACACCTTGGTCACTGAAGCTTTCTTT

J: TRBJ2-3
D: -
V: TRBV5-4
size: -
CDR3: CASSFFGGGTDTQYF
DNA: TGTGCCAGCAGCTTTTTTGGTGGGGGGACAGATACGCAGTATTTT

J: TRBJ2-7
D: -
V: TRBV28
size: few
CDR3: CASRGPDTLGSYEQYF
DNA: TGTGCCAGCAGGGGTCCGGACACCCTGGGCTCCTACGAGCAGTACTTC

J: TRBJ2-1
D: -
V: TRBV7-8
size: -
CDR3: CASSPLRERARQFF
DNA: TGTGCCAGCAGCCCCCTTCGGGAGCGCGCGCGGCAGTTCTTC

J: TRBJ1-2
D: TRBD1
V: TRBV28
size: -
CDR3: CASSLVGRDRGLGYTF
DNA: TGTGCCAGCAGTTTAGTCGGCCGGGACAGGGGGCTTGGCTACACCTTC

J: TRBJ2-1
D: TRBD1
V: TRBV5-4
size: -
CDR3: CASSRRDRGLDEQFF
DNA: TGTGCCAGCAGCCGACGGGACAGGGGCCTCGATGAGCAGTTCTTC

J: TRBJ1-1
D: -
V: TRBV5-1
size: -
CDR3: CASSLDPGRNTEAFF
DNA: TGCGCCAGCAGCTTGGACCCGGGAAGGAACACTGAAGCTTTCTTT

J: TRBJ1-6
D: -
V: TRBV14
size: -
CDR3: CASSFRNSPLHF
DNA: TGTGCCAGCAGCTTCAGAAATTCACCCCTCCACTTT

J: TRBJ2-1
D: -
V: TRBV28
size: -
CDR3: CASSQGFVSYNEQFF
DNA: TGTGCCAGCAGCCAGGGGTTCGTCTCCTACAATGAGCAGTTCTTC

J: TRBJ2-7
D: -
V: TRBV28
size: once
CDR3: CASRWGGTGDSYEQYF
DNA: TGTGCCAGCAGATGGGGTGGGACGGGAGACTCCTACGAGCAGTACTTC

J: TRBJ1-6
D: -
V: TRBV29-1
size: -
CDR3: CRRQSSPLHF
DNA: TGCAGGCGACAGAGTTCACCCCTCCACTTT

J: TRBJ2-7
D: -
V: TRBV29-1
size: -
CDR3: CSFKGRGPYEQYF
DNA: TGCAGCTTTAAAGGGAGGGGGCCCTACGAGCAGTACTTC

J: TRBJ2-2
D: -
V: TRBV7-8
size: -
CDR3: CASSPHDMNTGELFF
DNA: TGTGCCAGCAGCCCCCACGACATGAACACCGGGGAGCTGTTTTTT

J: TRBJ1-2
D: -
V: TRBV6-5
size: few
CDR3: CASSYYRVQGIGGYTF
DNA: TGTGCCAGCAGTTACTACCGCGTACAGGGTATCGGTGGCTACACCTTC

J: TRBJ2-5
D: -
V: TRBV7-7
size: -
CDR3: CASSLGARGSQTAQETQYF
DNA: TGTGCCAGCAGCTTAGGGGCTAGGGGATCCCAGACCGCCCAAGAGACCCAGTACTTC